This T cell receptor (beta chain) is drawn from a study of STAT3 mutations in large granular lymphocyte leukemia. Study details: Canonical activating STAT3 mutations were detected in roughly half of the longitudinally sequenced T-LGLL patients.

CDR3 size: 14 residues. Germline CDR1 is SEHNR and CDR2 is FQNEAQ (reference sequence). V shed 5 bases and J shed 5 bases, with 16 bases lying between them. Produced via immunoSEQ multiplex PCR; TCRdb's table is partial and in-frame only. The table shows about 3,100 clones, with more than 60% occurring only once. Comments on this clone: Its antigen is undetermined.

Study findings and constraints: Persisting codominant clonotypes may have hidden a small pathogenic clone. After therapy, about 30% of the 18 patients switched clonotypes, all new clones STAT3 wild type. Every T-cell large granular lymphocyte leukemia patient had at least one immunodominant TCR beta clonotype.

The sequence was obtained from a woman between 40 and 55 years old with T-cell large granular lymphocyte leukemia. Some clones in this sample may be carry-over from other donors' samples. Sequenced sample: peripheral blood mononuclear cells. The genes are TRBV7-9 and TRBJ2-7; weak D call: TRBD2 (5 bases). CDR3 nucleotide sequence: TGTGCCAGCAGCCTCCGGACTGATGGAGACGAGCAGTACTTC. Encoded protein: CASSLRTDGDEQYF. Looking up the rest from reference TRBV7-9 and TRBJ2-7 gives the full variable domain: DTGVSQNPRHKITKRGQNVTFRCDPISEHNRLYWYRQTLGQGPEFLTYFQNEAQLEKSRLLSDRFSAERPKGSFSTLEIQRTEQGDSAMYLCASSLRTDGDEQYFGPGTRLTVT.